These T cell receptor beta chains were read from a single sample in a study of identifying expanded T cells in peripheral blood. Profiling relied on immunoSEQ multiplex PCR, and the TCRdb table lists in-frame clones only, not all of them. The table shows under 150,000 clones, with 80% to 90% occurring only once. Sequenced input: blood. Source of these receptors: a person aged 18 to 75 in good health. Each CDR3 is given with its conserved first and last residue. The D gene is left open where the match is weak. Where a row states a size, it is once, few, many or the class of an expanded clone; other rows omit it.

>-|TRBV25-1|-|TRBJ1-4
CASSVSEKLFF
TGTGCCAGCAGTGTAAGCGAAAAACTGTTTTTT
>TRBD1|TRBV19|-|TRBJ1-1
CASSKRDRDYTEAFF
TGTGCCAGTAGCAAGCGGGACAGAGACTACACTGAAGCTTTCTTT
>-|TRBV19|-|TRBJ2-5
CASSSQVAETQYF
TGTGCCAGTAGTTCACAGGTGGCGGAGACCCAGTACTTC
>TRBD2|TRBV9|-|TRBJ2-7
CASSVASGGLSYEQYF
TGTGCCAGCAGCGTAGCTAGCGGGGGACTCTCCTACGAGCAGTACTTC
>TRBD2|TRBV19|once|TRBJ2-1
CASVNLRTSGNNEQFF
TGTGCCAGCGTAAACCTCCGGACTAGCGGAAACAATGAGCAGTTCTTC
>TRBD1|TRBV15|-|TRBJ2-2
CATSSGDRFRTGELFF
TGTGCCACCAGCAGTGGGGACAGATTTCGCACCGGGGAGCTGTTTTTT
>-|TRBV2|-|TRBJ1-4
CASTREGPNEKLFF
TGTGCCAGCACAAGAGAGGGGCCTAATGAAAAACTGTTTTTT
>-|TRBV6-5|once|TRBJ1-4
CASRADGLNEKLFF
TGTGCCAGCAGGGCGGACGGCCTGAATGAAAAACTGTTTTTT
>TRBD1|TRBV7-9|-|TRBJ2-5
CASSGTGETQYF
TGTGCCAGCAGCGGGACAGGGGAGACCCAGTACTTC
>TRBD1|TRBV4-1|-|TRBJ1-5
CASRDRDRVSQPQHF
TGCGCCAGCAGGGACCGGGACAGGGTAAGTCAGCCCCAGCATTTT
>-|TRBV2|few|TRBJ2-5
CASSLGPPETQYF
TGTGCCAGCAGTCTGGGACCCCCCGAGACCCAGTACTTC